The present entry profiles one TCR beta chain with its context. Its matching antigen is unknown. This record belongs to a study of chemoradiotherapy in HPV16-positive cancers. The study's findings and limits: The functional HPV-specific definition rests on just two HPV16-positive patients. Candidate HPV-specific clones and E7-related TCR motifs grew in tumor during treatment.

Trimming pared 0 bases from V and 4 bases from J, leaving 7 bases between. Germline V gene sequence: CDR1 SGHDT, CDR2 YYEEEE. This CDR3 spans 13 amino acids. The protocol was immunoSEQ multiplex PCR, while the TCRdb copy is restricted to in-frame clones and leaves out a portion. Of under 15,000 clones in the sample, approximately 86% were seen once. Repertoires were sampled repeatedly during chemoradiotherapy. The chain couples TRBV5-6 to TRBJ1-1; unclear D gene. This clonotype was sampled from a human donor with HPV-associated anogenital cancer. Sequencing used blood, obtained from a patient who underwent chemoradiotherapy. The CDR3 loop is CASSLAWGTEAFF. The DNA for the CDR3 is TGTGCCAGCAGCTTGGCGTGGGGCACTGAAGCTTTCTTT.